These 5 T cell receptor beta chains were all obtained from the same sample, sequenced in a study of cytomegalovirus exposure and HLA in healthy donors. The assay was immunoSEQ multiplex PCR, and TCRdb's table has in-frame clones only and misses some. The sample lists 110,000 to 150,000 clones; 90% were seen once. Material for sequencing was PBMCs. The receptors stem from a woman under 40 in good health and CMV-seropositive.

The chain has TRBV25-1 and TRBJ1-4; no clear D gene. The CDR3 has 14 amino acids. V was cut by 7 bases and J by 0 bases, with 9 bases left in between. The germline V gene encodes CDR1 MGHDK and CDR2 SYGVNS. CDR3 coding DNA: TGTGCCAGCAAGAAGTCGGCAACTAATGAAAAACTGTTTTTT. This codes for CASKKSATNEKLFF.

Details on this clone: Other DNA sequences within the sample encode an identical CDR3. This sequence joins TRBV2 and TRBJ2-2; 8 bases fit TRBD1. The CDR3 contains 16 residues. The trim removed 3 bases at V and 6 bases at J, leaving 9 bases unmatched. From germline, CDR1 is SNHLY and CDR2 FYNNEI. The CDR3 sequence: CASSDRGLGSAGELFF. In DNA form, the CDR3 reads TGTGCCAGCAGTGACAGGGGGCTGGGGTCTGCCGGGGAGCTGTTTTTT.

This sequence joins TRBV9 and TRBJ1-2, with TRBD1 matching 9 bases. Trimming at V came to 5 bases and at J to 4 bases, leaving 21 bases not matched to a gene. This CDR3 has 19 amino acids. Germline CDR1 and CDR2: SGDLS and YYNGEE. CDR3 sequence reads: CASSLPGTGSPLVLYGYTF. In DNA form, the CDR3 reads TGTGCCAGCAGTCTACCCGGGACAGGGAGTCCCCTCGTCCTCTATGGCTACACCTTC.

The V call is TRBV6-1, the J call TRBJ1-4; D is ambiguous. Trimming took 6 bases from V and 7 from J, leaving 9 bases between them. Germline V CDR1 and CDR2: MNHNS, SASEGT. The CDR3 totals 12 residues. The CDR3 region is CASRDWSEKLFF. The CDR3, as DNA: TGTGCCAGCAGAGACTGGAGTGAAAAACTGTTTTTT.

DNA for the CDR3: TGTGCCAGCAGTTTTTACGGTCCCGGGGGAGAGACCCAGTACTTC. This encodes CASSFYGPGGETQYF. The V gene is TRBV27, the J gene TRBJ2-5; D may be TRBD2 (6 bases). The CDR3 is made up of 15 amino acids. The germline gives CDR1 MNHEY, CDR2 SMNVEV (reference sequence). V shed 3 bases and J shed 4 bases, with 15 bases lying between them.